This T cell receptor beta chain was sequenced during a study of low-dose radiotherapy and immunotherapy resistance in tumors. Study at large: The study delivered 0.5 Gy per fraction every 2 weeks to Cohort 1, totaling 6.5 Gy.

The V end lost 1 base, the J end lost 4 bases, and 8 bases lay between the germline ends. CDR1 and CDR2 from the germline V gene are SGHTA and FQGTGA. CDR3 length: 14 amino acids. Sample time point: before trial treatment. Those who qualified had advanced solid tumors (lacking tumor-infiltrating lymphocytes). cDNA synthesis used a TRAV/TRBV-specific primer set for both chains. Using a constant-region primer together with a V-primer adapter, TCRs were subjected to 20 PCR cycles of amplification. TCRdb used MiXCR to reprocess the reads, holding one entry per CDR3 protein. The sample has about 39,000 distinct CDR3 sequences, around a third seen once; the top ten hold roughly 3.7%.

This material consisted of PBMCs, taken before treatment. This TCR came from a male donor with gallbladder cancer. The chain uses TRBV7-3 and TRBJ1-3; D is unresolved. The CDR3 is CASSLSSQGNTIYF. For the CDR3, the DNA is TGTGCCAGCAGCTTAAGTTCACAGGGAAACACCATATATTTT.